This T cell receptor (beta chain) was profiled in a study of blood T cell repertoires in COVID-19. Study context: Samples representing acute and convalescent COVID-19 were sourced from the United States, Italy and Spain. In each case, the material was cDNA or gDNA derived from T cells, B-cell-depleted T cells, or PBMCs.

In the study's own analysis: Using reference gene primer amplification, nucleated cell counts were estimated. TCRdb's table, derived via immunoSEQ multiplex PCR, lists solely in-frame clones and lacks some. V and J calls and clone size come straight from that table; D and trimming were deduced from the DNA. The table includes around 310,000 clones, around 89% detected once. The receptor's source is a woman aged 50 to 65 with active or convalescent COVID-19. The sequenced material came from peripheral blood.

The CDR3 loop reads CASNDRMNTEAFF. The DNA for the CDR3 is TGCGCCAGCAATGACAGAATGAACACTGAAGCTTTCTTT. This chain links TRBV4-3 with TRBJ1-1; possibly TRBD1 for D (5 bases). Germline V gene data show CDR1 as LGHNA and CDR2 as YSLEER. CDR3 length equals 13 residues. Deletions cut 7 bases from V and 0 bases from J, with 9 bases between.